The next 2 T cell receptor beta chains were all read from a single sample in a study of cytomegalovirus exposure and HLA in healthy donors. PCR employed 60 Vbeta and 13 Jbeta primers. The assay was immunoSEQ multiplex PCR, and TCRdb's table has in-frame clones only and misses some. The sample gives more than 80,000 clones, more than 75% of which show up once; around 5.8% is in the top ten. Material for sequencing was PBMCs. These TCRs come from a woman aged 45 to 65 in good health and CMV-seropositive.

The chain combines TRBV7-2 with TRBJ1-5; unclear D gene. This CDR3 has 13 amino acids. Germline assignment: CDR1 SGHTA and CDR2 FQGNSA. Trimming took 5 bases from V and 3 from J, leaving 8 bases between them. The CDR3 nucleotides are TGTGCCAGCAGCCCGCGGATCAATCAGCCCCAGCATTTT. As protein: CASSPRINQPQHF.

The J gene is TRBJ1-2, the V gene TRBV7-2, with 7 bases matching TRBD1. The CDR3 totals 15 residues. With V trimmed by 5 bases and J by 4 bases, 10 bases remained unmatched. Germline V gives CDR1 SGHTA, CDR2 FQGNSA. This chain's CDR3 is CASSRDTGTVYGYTF. DNA for the CDR3: TGTGCCAGCAGCCGAGACACCGGGACAGTCTATGGCTACACCTTC.